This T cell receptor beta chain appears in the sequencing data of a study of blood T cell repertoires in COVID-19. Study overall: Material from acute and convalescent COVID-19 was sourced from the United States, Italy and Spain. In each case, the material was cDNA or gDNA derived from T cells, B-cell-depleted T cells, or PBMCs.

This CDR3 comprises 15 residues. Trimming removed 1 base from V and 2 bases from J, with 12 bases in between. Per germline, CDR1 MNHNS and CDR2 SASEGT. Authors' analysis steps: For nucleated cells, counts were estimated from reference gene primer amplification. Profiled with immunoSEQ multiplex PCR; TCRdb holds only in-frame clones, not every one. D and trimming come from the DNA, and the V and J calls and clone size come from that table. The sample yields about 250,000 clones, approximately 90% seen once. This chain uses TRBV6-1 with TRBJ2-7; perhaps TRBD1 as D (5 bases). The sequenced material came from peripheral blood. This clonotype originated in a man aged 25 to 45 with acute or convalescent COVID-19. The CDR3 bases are TGTGCCAGCAGTGAAGGACAGAGACATACCTACGAGCAGTACTTC. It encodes CASSEGQRHTYEQYF.